The following is a T cell receptor (beta chain) sequence with its context. From approximately 400 ng of RNA, a library with molecular barcoded alpha/delta and beta/gamma adaptors was made. TCRdb reprocessed the reads with MiXCR, giving one entry per CDR3 protein. The table lists about 46,000 distinct CDR3 sequences, 15% to 20% of them singletons, with less than 45% in the top ten. This record comes from a study of read filtering for tumor transcriptome and immune sequencing. The V end was cut by 4 bases, the J end by 0 bases, with 23 bases between. CDR1 and CDR2 (germline): SEHNR, FQNEAQ (reference sequence). The CDR3 extends over 19 amino acids.

This rearrangement joins TRBV7-9 to TRBJ2-3; possible D gene TRBD2, 6 bases. Sequenced input: a population of CD138-negative cells sorted from bone marrow. The TCR sequence derives from a donor aged 40 or over with multiple myeloma. DNA of the CDR3: TGTGCCAGCAGCTCAGCCCGCCTCTCTAGCGTTACTAGCACAGATACGCAGTATTTT. Protein: CASSSARLSSVTSTDTQYF.